The 30 T cell receptor beta chains presented below share a single source sample, sequenced in a study of blood T cell repertoires in COVID-19. Data came from immunoSEQ multiplex PCR; TCRdb stores just in-frame clones and leaves some out. The data show 200,000 to 300,000 clones, more than 70% seen once. Sequencing was carried out using peripheral blood. All receptors come from a woman aged 45 to 65 with acute or convalescent COVID-19.

Only a few counts were recorded for this clone. The V call is TRBV6-2 or TRBV6-3, the J call TRBJ2-1; 12 nucleotides line up with TRBD2. CDR1 and CDR2 from the germline V gene are MNHEY and SVGEGT. This CDR3 spans 19 amino acids. Trimming at V came to 4 bases and at J to 4 bases, leaving 14 bases not matched to a gene. The DNA of the CDR3 is TGTGCCAGCAGTTCCATTCTAGCGGGAGGGCCCCGCGGGTACAATGAGCAGTTCTTC. Residues: CASSSILAGGPRGYNEQFF.

The chain joins TRBV5-5 to TRBJ2-5, with 10 nucleotides matching TRBD1. Germline V gene sequence: CDR1 SGHKS, CDR2 YYEKEE (reference sequence). The length of the CDR3 is 14 residues. Trimming removed 3 bases from V and 5 bases from J; junction bases left unmatched: 4. The CDR3 DNA reads TGTGCCAGCAGCTCGGGACAGGGGTTGGAGACCCAGTACTTC. It is translated as CASSSGQGLETQYF.

The V call is TRBV11-3, the J call TRBJ1-6, with 10 bases fitting TRBD1. The germline V gene encodes CDR1 SGHNT and CDR2 YENEEA. The V and J ends lost 5 bases and 5 bases, in that order; junction bases with no gene match: 6. The CDR3 runs to 16 residues. CDR3 sequence reads: CASSARQGADNSPLHF. CDR3 bases: TGTGCCAGCAGCGCCCGACAGGGGGCGGATAATTCACCCCTCCACTTT.

This sequence joins TRBV11-2 and TRBJ2-7; 9 bases are shared with TRBD2. Germline V lookup: CDR1 SGHAT, CDR2 FQNNGV. The CDR3 contains 16 residues. V lost 3 bases and J lost 4; bases outside the gene matches: 10. Written as DNA, the CDR3 is TGTGCCAGCAGCTTCACCACTGGCGGGAGGGCATACGAGCAGTACTTC. Translation: CASSFTTGGRAYEQYF.

The chain combines TRBV5-1 with TRBJ1-2; D ambiguous. From germline, CDR1 is SGHRS and CDR2 YFSETQ. The CDR3 runs to 16 residues. Trimming took off 4 bases at V and 4 bases at J, with 20 bases between the two ends. The CDR3 here is CASSVARLSEGYGYTF. The CDR3 nucleotides read TGCGCCAGCAGCGTTGCCAGGTTGTCTGAGGGCTATGGCTACACCTTC.

About this clone itself: A junction end diverges from the germline sequence, so it may reflect a read error. Here the CDR3 reads CASSSSPGRADF. In nucleotides, the CDR3 is TGTGCCAGCAGTTCATCCCCAGGGAGGGCAGACTTC. The chain has TRBV28 and TRBJ2-7, with 7 bases identical to TRBD2. CDR3 length: 12 residues. Germline V CDR1 and CDR2: MDHEN, SYDVKM.

This clone has a handful of counts. This CDR3 reads CASRLRQDPQHF. Written as DNA, the CDR3 is TGTGCCAGTAGACTTCGACAGGACCCCCAGCATTTT. The V call is TRBV19, the J call TRBJ1-5, with D possibly being TRBD1 (6 bases). The V gene's germline CDR1 is LNHDA and CDR2 SQIVND (reference sequence). This CDR3 has 12 residues. V was cut by 6 bases and J by 10 bases, with 13 bases left in between.

This clone was detected only once. The chain joins TRBV27 to TRBJ2-1; 8 positions agree with TRBD2. This CDR3 has 20 amino acids. The germline V gene encodes CDR1 MNHEY and CDR2 SMNVEV (reference sequence). V shed 4 bases, J shed 9 bases, and the junction held 26 bases outside the gene matches. CDR3 protein: CASSSPTPSGSLWAGGEQFF. The DNA for the CDR3 is TGTGCCAGCAGTTCGCCGACACCAAGCGGGAGTTTATGGGCCGGGGGTGAGCAGTTCTTC.

V gene TRBV5-1 combines with J gene TRBJ2-5; 7 positions match TRBD2. Germline loops: CDR1 SGHRS, CDR2 YFSETQ. With 4 bases clipped from V and 5 bases from J, the junction kept 8 bases outside the gene matches. This CDR3 is 14 amino acids long. The CDR3 DNA follows: TGCGCCAGCAGCATGACTAGCACCTCGGAGACCCAGTACTTC. This encodes CASSMTSTSETQYF. The variable domain in full, with the rest retrieved from reference TRBV5-1 and TRBJ2-5, is KAGVTQTPRYLIKTRGQQVTLSCSPISGHRSVSWYQQTPGQGLQFLFEYFSETQRNKGNFPGRFSGRQFSNSRSEMNVSTLELGDSALYLCASSMTSTSETQYFGPGTRLLVL.

The rearrangement uses TRBV6-5 and TRBJ1-2; D perhaps matches TRBD1 (5 bases). From germline, CDR1 is MNHEY and CDR2 SVGAGI. This CDR3 has 11 amino acids. Deletions cut 8 bases from V and 8 bases from J, with 12 bases between. This CDR3 reads CASGQGYGYTF. The CDR3 DNA reads TGTGCCAGCGGGCAGGGCTACGGCTACACCTTC.

The chain couples TRBV5-1 to TRBJ2-7; TRBD1 matches at 7 bases. Germline V gene data show CDR1 as SGHRS and CDR2 as YFSETQ. CDR3 length: 14 residues. With 7 bases clipped from V and 2 bases from J, the junction kept 9 bases outside the gene matches. The CDR3 DNA is TGCGCCAGCCGCGCCGGGACAGCCGCCTACGAGCAGTACTTC. As protein: CASRAGTAAYEQYF.

This clone showed up just once. At one boundary the junction diverges from the germline segment, which might be a read error. J is TRBJ2-1 and V is TRBV7-3; D could derive from TRBD1 or TRBD2 (9 bases each). Germline V lookup: CDR1 SGHTA, CDR2 FQGTGA. This CDR3 is 18 amino acids long. CDR3 in amino acids: CASSLTGGPAGGYNEQFF. Here the CDR3 DNA reads TGTGCCAGCAGCCTAACAGGGGGCCCAGCGGGAGGCTACAATGAGCAGTTCTTC.

The chain combines TRBV18 with TRBJ2-2; 8 nucleotides agree with TRBD1. In germline, CDR1 is KGHSH, CDR2 LQKENI. After removal of 3 bases from V and 1 base from J, the junction contained 7 bases not matched to a gene. The CDR3 length is 17 residues. The CDR3 nucleotides read TGTGCCAGCTCACCTCAGGGGGCGTATCAGAACACCGGGGAGCTGTTTTTT. Translating it yields CASSPQGAYQNTGELFF.

The chain employs TRBV4-2 and TRBJ1-5, with D hard to call. The V end lost 0 bases, the J end lost 3 bases, and 9 bases lay between the germline ends. Germline V gives CDR1 LGHNA, CDR2 YNFKEQ. The CDR3 has 15 residues. CDR3: CASSQDRSFNQPQHF. CDR3 bases: TGTGCCAGCAGCCAAGATAGAAGTTTCAATCAGCCCCAGCATTTT.

The genes are TRBV28 and TRBJ1-5; no definite D call. V was cut by 3 bases and J by 6 bases, with 18 bases left in between. Looked up from germline, CDR1 is MDHEN and CDR2 is SYDVKM. This CDR3 has 16 residues. CDR3 sequence: CASSFPQTSIRQPQHF. CDR3 DNA sequence: TGTGCCAGCAGTTTTCCCCAGACTAGTATTCGTCAGCCCCAGCATTTT.

The CDR3 spells CASSVRSGNSYNEQFF. The CDR3 DNA sequence: TGTGCCAGTAGTGTCCGTAGCGGGAACTCCTACAATGAGCAGTTCTTC. The genes are TRBV19 and TRBJ2-1; 8 bases are a match to TRBD2. Germline CDR1 LNHDA, CDR2 SQIVND (reference sequence). The J segment lost 0 bases and the V segment lost 5 bases, leaving 6 bases of the junction unmatched. CDR3 length: 16 amino acids.

The J gene is TRBJ2-1, the V gene TRBV5-1; 8 bases line up with TRBD2. Trimming cost V 0 bases and J 7 bases; bases outside gene matches: 6. Germline V gene lookup returns CDR1 SGHRS and CDR2 YFSETQ. The CDR3 covers 15 residues. CDR3 amino acids: CASSLGTSRGNEQFF. DNA of the CDR3: TGCGCCAGCAGCTTGGGGACTAGCAGGGGAAATGAGCAGTTCTTC.

This clone was seen a few times. V gene TRBV6-2 or TRBV6-3 combines with J gene TRBJ1-1; D is uncertain. The CDR3 extends over 14 amino acids. Trimming took 6 bases from V and 5 from J, leaving 16 bases between them. Germline V lookup: CDR1 MNHEY, CDR2 SVGEGT. CDR3 sequence reads: CASSSGSLRTEAFF. The DNA for the CDR3 is TGTGCCAGCAGCTCCGGCTCGTTGAGGACTGAAGCTTTCTTT.

The rearrangement joins TRBV5-5 to TRBJ2-7, with D maybe TRBD2 (6 bases). Trimming took 0 bases from V and 5 from J, leaving 9 bases between them. The germline V gene encodes CDR1 SGHKS and CDR2 YYEKEE (reference sequence). This CDR3 comprises 13 residues. CDR3 sequence reads: CASSLEGLNEQYF. The CDR3 nucleotides read TGTGCCAGCAGCTTGGAGGGACTGAACGAGCAGTACTTC. Filled out from reference TRBV5-5 and TRBJ2-7, the complete variable domain reads DAGVTQSPTHLIKTRGQQVTLRCSPISGHKSVSWYQQVLGQGPQFIFQYYEKEERGRGNFPDRFSARQFPNYSSELNVNALLLGDSALYLCASSLEGLNEQYFGPGTRLTVT.

V gene TRBV5-5 combines with J gene TRBJ1-5; TRBD1 might be the D (6 bases). Trimming took off 2 bases at V and 0 bases at J, with 9 bases between the two ends. CDR3 size: 15 residues. In germline, CDR1 is SGHKS, CDR2 YYEKEE (reference sequence). CDR3 residues: CASSLQGPSNQPQHF. CDR3 bases: TGTGCCAGCAGCTTACAGGGACCTAGCAATCAGCCCCAGCATTTT.

The chain recombines TRBV11-3 with TRBJ2-3, with unresolved D. The CDR3 contains 14 residues. Looked up from germline, CDR1 is SGHNT and CDR2 is YENEEA. V was trimmed by 4 bases and J by 1 base, leaving 9 bases between them. CDR3 amino acids: CASSSLAGTDTQYF. CDR3 coding DNA: TGTGCCAGCAGCTCGCTGGCGGGCACAGATACGCAGTATTTT.

The chain joins TRBV5-4 to TRBJ1-2; maybe TRBD1 (6 bases). The CDR3 has 14 residues. The germline V and J ends were trimmed by 4 bases and 4 bases, with 14 bases remaining between them. The germline gives CDR1 SGHNT, CDR2 YYREEE (reference sequence). The CDR3 nucleotides are TGTGCCAGCAGCGACTCAAAAGGGGGCTATGGCTACACCTTC. As protein: CASSDSKGGYGYTF.

This rearrangement joins TRBV15 to TRBJ2-7; weak D call: TRBD1 (6 bases). Germline CDR1 reads LNHNV; CDR2 reads YYDKDF (reference sequence). The CDR3 spans 15 residues. Trimming left V 3 bases short and J 7 bases short, with 19 bases between. CDR3 residues: CATSRPRDTSWEQYF. In DNA form, the CDR3 reads TGTGCCACCAGCAGGCCCCGGGACACCTCTTGGGAGCAGTACTTC. The full variable domain, with the rest looked up from reference TRBV15 and TRBJ2-7, is DAMVIQNPRYQVTQFGKPVTLSCSQTLNHNVMYWYQQKSSQAPKLLFHYYDKDFNNEADTPDNFQSRRPNTSFCFLDIRSPGLGDTAMYLCATSRPRDTSWEQYFGPGTRLTVT.

The chain uses TRBV2 and TRBJ1-1; 7 bases agree with TRBD1. Unmatched junction bases numbered 6, after V lost 5 bases and J lost 3 bases. The CDR3 length is 14 residues. CDR1 SNHLY and CDR2 FYNNEI come from the germline V gene. CDR3 loop: CASSSQGVDTEAFF. The CDR3 nucleotides are TGTGCCAGCAGTTCGCAGGGGGTAGACACTGAAGCTTTCTTT.

The chain uses TRBV11-2 and TRBJ2-1, with 7 bases fitting TRBD2. The V gene's germline CDR1 is SGHAT and CDR2 FQNNGV. J was trimmed by 9 bases and V by 7 bases; bases with no gene match: 9. This CDR3 is built from 13 residues. CDR3 sequence reads: CASNRLARGEQFF. The CDR3 DNA follows: TGTGCCAGCAACCGACTAGCCCGAGGTGAGCAGTTCTTC.

The V and J genes are TRBV30 and TRBJ2-7; D is perhaps TRBD2 (6 bases). The V gene's germline CDR1 is GTSNPN and CDR2 SVGIG (reference sequence). This CDR3 has 11 residues. V gave up 7 bases and J gave up 3 bases, with 10 bases separating them. The CDR3 bases are TGTGCCTCGGGACTTCTCTACGAGCAGTACTTC. As protein: CASGLLYEQYF.

The CDR3 loop reads CASSYGGQPYGYTF. The DNA of the CDR3 is TGTGCCAGCAGTTACGGGGGACAGCCTTATGGCTACACCTTC. The chain carries TRBV6-5 and TRBJ1-2; 7 nucleotides align to TRBD1. Trimming at V came to 2 bases and at J to 5 bases, leaving 5 bases not matched to a gene. The CDR3 spans 14 residues. Germline assignment: CDR1 MNHEY and CDR2 SVGAGI.

The chain recombines TRBV24-1 with TRBJ1-4, with 8 bases that match TRBD1. From germline, CDR1 is KGHDR and CDR2 SFDVKD. The CDR3 runs to 16 residues. V lost 2 bases, J lost 8 bases, and 9 bases stayed unmatched. In DNA, the CDR3 is TGTGCCACCAGTGATTCGAATCAGGGGGCAGGGGAAAAACTGTTTTTT. Protein product: CATSDSNQGAGEKLFF.

CDR3 sequence reads: CAWSTGTGVEKLFF. DNA for the CDR3: TGTGCCTGGAGTACCGGGACAGGGGTTGAAAAACTGTTTTTT. The chain combines TRBV30 with TRBJ1-4, with TRBD1 matching over 10 bases. This CDR3 comprises 14 residues. V lost 2 bases to trimming and J lost 7 bases; unmatched junction nucleotides: 4. Germline CDR1 GTSNPN, CDR2 SVGIG (reference sequence).

This clone appeared a few times. This chain links TRBV28 with TRBJ2-7; 9 positions match TRBD1. The CDR3 consists of 15 residues. The germline V gene has CDR1 MDHEN and CDR2 SYDVKM. Trimming at V came to 6 bases and at J to 1 base, leaving 7 bases not matched to a gene. CDR3 residues: CASRPTGQGSYEQYF. CDR3 nucleotide sequence: TGTGCCAGCAGACCAACGGGACAGGGATCCTACGAGCAGTACTTC.